This T cell receptor beta chain derives from a study of cytomegalovirus exposure and HLA in healthy donors. General study points: For cytomegalovirus status, the classifier reportedly gave diagnoses with high specificity and sensitivity. Previous analysis showed most TCR beta V segments were productive about 90% or about 30% of the time.

Vbeta (60) and Jbeta (13) primers were used in the PCR. Profiling relied on immunoSEQ multiplex PCR, and the TCRdb table lists in-frame clones only, not all of them. The sample carries 110,000 to 150,000 clones, 70% to 90% recorded once. This clone showed up just once. Its target is unknown. Germline V lookup: CDR1 MNHEY, CDR2 SMNVEV (reference sequence). Trimming left V 4 bases short and J 3 bases short, with 19 bases between. CDR3 length equals 17 residues. The clonotype was recovered from a middle-aged woman in good health and CMV-seropositive. V is TRBV27 and J is TRBJ1-5, with unresolved D. The sequencing input was PBMCs. The CDR3 region is CASSSSAVGKVNQPQHF. DNA for the CDR3: TGTGCCAGCAGTTCGTCGGCAGTCGGGAAGGTCAATCAGCCCCAGCATTTT.